This TCR beta chain derives from a study of OX40 agonist ivuxolimab in advanced cancers. Study background: Ivuxolimab, which patients received intravenously every 2 weeks, was dosed at 0.01 to 10 mg/kg. The study enrolled dose-escalation patients with hepatocellular carcinoma, melanoma, renal cell or head and neck cancer.

The CDR3 length is 17 residues. V lost 5 bases, J lost 0 bases, and 19 bases lay in between. CDR1 and CDR2 (germline): SEHNR, FQNEAQ (reference sequence). Sequenced by immunoSEQ multiplex PCR; TCRdb stores in-frame clones only, minus some. This sample carries 70,000 to 100,000 clones, around 89% of them seen once, and the ten largest clones take approximately 7.4%. In regard to this clone: Its antigen is unknown.

Study-wide findings and caveats: Dosing at 0.1 to 3.0 mg/kg was accompanied by clonal expansion of CD4+ and CD8+ blood T cells by week 6. Researchers report that CD8+ T cells had, on average, more expanded clones than CD4+.

This sample comprised CD4+ or CD8+ T cells sorted from blood, obtained in a trial of the OX40 agonist ivuxolimab. This receptor was obtained from an adult with an advanced solid tumor such as melanoma, head and neck, liver or kidney cancer. The chain combines TRBV7-9 with TRBJ1-1, with D possibly matching TRBD1 (6 bases). Here the CDR3 DNA reads TGTGCCAGCAGCCCCCGGGGCAGGGGAGGGATGAACACTGAAGCTTTCTTT. This gives the protein CASSPRGRGGMNTEAFF.